These 31 T cell receptor beta chains share one sample of origin, sequenced in a study of beta chain features in type 1 diabetes. The sequenced template was cDNA made from the entire isolated RNA. TCRdb's copy holds only in-frame clones and misses some; the assay was immunoSEQ multiplex PCR. This sample has about 410,000 clones, with approximately 14% found just once. The specimen sequenced was naive CD4+ T cells from blood. The receptor set was obtained from a man aged 25-45 years in good health.

The rearrangement links TRBV29-1 to TRBJ1-1; D gene ambiguous. CDR1 and CDR2 (germline): SQVTM, ANQGSEA. The V end lost 4 bases, the J end lost 5 bases, and 20 bases lay between the germline ends. CDR3 length equals 15 residues. CDR3 residues: CSVAYRGSSITEAFF. The CDR3 bases are TGCAGCGTTGCGTATCGCGGCAGCAGCATTACTGAAGCTTTCTTT.

As to this clone: The junction does not match germline at one end; this may be a read error. The chain links TRBV10-3 to TRBJ2-5; D is possibly TRBD2 (5 bases). CDR3 size: 13 residues. Germline values: CDR1 ENHRY, CDR2 SYGVKD. DNA of the CDR3: TGTGCCAGCAGTCAGCAGCGGCAAGAGACCCAGTACTTC. Residues: CASSQQRQETQYF.

This clone was picked up a small number of times. V is TRBV29-1 and J is TRBJ2-7; 7 bases fit TRBD1. Germline V gene sequence: CDR1 SQVTM, CDR2 ANQGSEA. This CDR3 is 15 amino acids long. V lost 4 bases to trimming and J lost 4 bases; unmatched junction nucleotides: 13. CDR3 coding DNA: TGCAGCGTTGGGTCTTTTCAGACGGGACAGTACGAGCAGTACTTC. Residues: CSVGSFQTGQYEQYF.

A remark on this clone: The junction does not match germline at one end; this may be a read error. The V and J genes are TRBV30 and TRBJ1-3, with unresolved D. CDR3 length: 12 amino acids. Germline V gene lookup returns CDR1 GTSNPN and CDR2 SVGIG (reference sequence). The CDR3 spells CAQAVSENTIYF. The CDR3 region has the DNA TGTGCGCAGGCGGTATCTGAAAACACCATATATTTT.

V is TRBV7-2 and J is TRBJ2-6; D uncertain. Germline V gene data show CDR1 as SGHTA and CDR2 as FQGNSA. The V and J ends lost 5 bases and 0 bases respectively, with 14 bases between them. The CDR3 has 17 amino acids. This CDR3 reads CASSMDRFTSGANVLTF. CDR3 DNA: TGTGCCAGCAGCATGGACCGCTTTACCTCTGGGGCCAACGTCCTGACTTTC. Using reference TRBV7-2 and TRBJ2-6 for the parts outside the CDR3, the full variable domain is GAGVSQSPSNKVTEKGKDVELRCDPISGHTALYWYRQSLGQGLEFLIYFQGNSAPDKSGLPSDRFSAERTGGSVSTLTIQRTQQEDSAVYLCASSMDRFTSGANVLTFGAGSRLTVL.

This chain connects TRBV5-4 to TRBJ2-3; 11 bases agree with TRBD2. V shed 2 bases and J 6 bases; nucleotides not matched to a gene: 8. Germline V gene lookup returns CDR1 SGHNT and CDR2 YYREEE (reference sequence). CDR3 length equals 16 residues. DNA for the CDR3: TGTGCCAGCAGCTTCGTTACCGGGACTAGCGGTGATACGCAGTATTTT. This translates into CASSFVTGTSGDTQYF.

The V call is TRBV9, the J call TRBJ1-1, with D uncertain. CDR1 is SGDLS, CDR2 YYNGEE, per germline. CDR3 length equals 15 residues. Deletions cut 0 bases from V and 2 bases from J, with 11 bases between. The CDR3 DNA follows: TGTGCCAGCAGCGTAGTGGCAGACCGAAACACTGAAGCTTTCTTT. This codes for CASSVVADRNTEAFF.

This clone was seen more than once but under ten times. V is TRBV5-1 and J is TRBJ2-3; D ambiguous. Germline V lookup: CDR1 SGHRS, CDR2 YFSETQ. The V gene lost 5 bases and the J gene lost 1 base, with 14 bases spanning the gap. CDR3 length: 15 amino acids. The CDR3 region has the DNA TGCGCCAGCAGGGTGCGTGGAGCTGGCACAGATACGCAGTATTTT. Translating gives CASRVRGAGTDTQYF.

The gene calls are TRBV6-5 and TRBJ2-5; D is uncertain. Germline V gives CDR1 MNHEY, CDR2 SVGAGI. V gave up 7 bases and J gave up 4 bases, with 13 bases separating them. This CDR3 comprises 13 residues. CDR3 coding DNA: TGTGCCAGCAATCCCTGGGGTCTAGAGACCCAGTACTTC. It yields the protein CASNPWGLETQYF.

The chain joins TRBV7-9 to TRBJ1-5, with D hard to call. The CDR3 loop spans 15 amino acids. Germline V gene data show CDR1 as SEHNR and CDR2 as FQNEAQ (reference sequence). Between the trimmed V and J ends, which lost 2 bases and 0 bases, there was a span of 8 bases. CDR3 region: CASSLSQYSNQPQHF. CDR3 DNA: TGTGCCAGCAGCTTATCACAGTATAGCAATCAGCCCCAGCATTTT.

This clone was found a few times. V usage is TRBV7-9 and J usage is TRBJ2-7; D gene unclear. Germline lookup yields CDR1 SEHNR and CDR2 FQNEAQ (reference sequence). The CDR3 is made up of 14 amino acids. The V gene lost 4 bases and the J gene lost 6 bases, with 16 bases spanning the gap. The CDR3 reads CASSSDAGVAEQYV. CDR3 coding DNA: TGTGCCAGCAGCTCGGACGCCGGCGTAGCCGAGCAGTACGTC.

In this sample, this clone turned up a few times. The CDR3 sequence is CASSLLGSVLAQYF. For the CDR3, the DNA is TGTGCCAGCAGCCTCCTCGGGTCGGTTCTGGCCCAGTACTTC. The chain employs TRBV7-2 and TRBJ2-5; D not resolved. Germline loops: CDR1 SGHTA, CDR2 FQGNSA. The V end lost 5 bases, the J end lost 9 bases, and 19 bases lay between the germline ends. The CDR3 extends over 14 amino acids. Based on the CDR3 plus reference TRBV7-2 and TRBJ2-5, the full variable domain is GAGVSQSPSNKVTEKGKDVELRCDPISGHTALYWYRQSLGQGLEFLIYFQGNSAPDKSGLPSDRFSAERTGGSVSTLTIQRTQQEDSAVYLCASSLLGSVLAQYFGPGTRLLVL.

This chain links TRBV18 with TRBJ2-7, with a possible D match to TRBD2 (6 bases). Trimming cost V 6 bases and J 0 bases, with 9 bases left between them. The CDR3 consists of 13 residues. Germline V CDR1 and CDR2: KGHSH, LQKENI. This CDR3 is CASSRGVSYEQYV. The CDR3 coding sequence is TGTGCCAGCTCCCGCGGGGTCTCCTACGAGCAGTACGTC.

The rearrangement links TRBV5-4 to TRBJ2-1; D is unresolved. The CDR3 covers 16 residues. Trimming took off 5 bases at V and 0 bases at J, with 15 bases between the two ends. CDR1 SGHNT and CDR2 YYREEE come from the germline V gene (reference sequence). For the CDR3, the DNA is TGTGCCAGCAGACCCGGAACCTCTAACTCCTACAATGAGCAGTTCTTC. Amino acid sequence: CASRPGTSNSYNEQFF.

The V and J genes are TRBV9 and TRBJ2-1; possible D gene TRBD2, 6 bases. Trimming stripped 7 bases from V and 0 bases from J, with 14 bases between. The CDR3 extends over 15 amino acids. Germline loops: CDR1 SGDLS, CDR2 YYNGEE. The CDR3 protein is CASGRDSSSYNEQFF. The CDR3 coding sequence is TGTGCCAGCGGCCGGGACTCGAGCTCCTACAATGAGCAGTTCTTC.

This clone came up many times. The rearrangement links TRBV7-9 to TRBJ2-4; 7 bases match TRBD1. The CDR3 covers 15 residues. The V gene end was trimmed by 5 bases and the J gene end by 1 base; junction bases not matched to a gene: 5. The germline V gene encodes CDR1 SEHNR and CDR2 FQNEAQ (reference sequence). This chain's CDR3 is CASSRPGQAKNIQYF. The DNA of the CDR3 is TGTGCCAGCAGCCGACCGGGACAGGCCAAAAACATTCAGTACTTC.

This clone was seen more than once but under ten times. The rearrangement uses TRBV4-1 and TRBJ2-7; 12 bases match TRBD2. Germline V lookup: CDR1 MGHRA, CDR2 YSYEKL. CDR3 size: 15 residues. J lost 3 bases, V lost 3 bases, and 3 bases had no gene match. The CDR3 reads CASSQWTSGVYEQYF. The CDR3 region has the DNA TGCGCCAGCAGCCAGTGGACTAGCGGGGTCTACGAGCAGTACTTC.

This clone has just a few counts. The chain combines TRBV9 with TRBJ2-1; D is unresolved. Trimming cost V 0 bases and J 9 bases, with 7 bases left between them. The CDR3 is made up of 12 amino acids. Germline V gene lookup returns CDR1 SGDLS and CDR2 YYNGEE. CDR3 nucleotides: TGTGCCAGCAGCGTAGGATTCACTGAGCAGTTCTTC. This translates into CASSVGFTEQFF.

This clone was observed a handful of times. The genes are TRBV19 and TRBJ2-3; D may be TRBD1 (6 bases). Trimming removed 7 bases from V and 3 bases from J, with 14 bases in between. There are 14 residues in the CDR3. Germline loops: CDR1 LNHDA, CDR2 SQIVND (reference sequence). This CDR3 is CASTPPGATDTQYF. In DNA, the CDR3 is TGTGCCAGTACCCCCCCAGGGGCGACAGATACGCAGTATTTT.

In this sample, this clone turned up a few times. The V and J genes are TRBV11-2 and TRBJ2-3; D is ambiguous. V lost 2 bases and J lost 0, with 6 bases in between. The V gene's germline CDR1 is SGHAT and CDR2 FQNNGV. The CDR3 is 14 amino acids. The CDR3 bases are TGTGCCAGCAGCTTATTGGAGAGCACAGATACGCAGTATTTT. Translated, it gives CASSLLESTDTQYF.

This clone has more than one count but fewer than ten. The chain employs TRBV29-1 and TRBJ1-1; no firm D call. V was clipped by 4 bases and J by 0 bases, with 9 bases between them. CDR1 is SQVTM, CDR2 ANQGSEA, per germline. This CDR3 comprises 13 residues. The CDR3 loop is CSVVGPLNTEAFF. The DNA of the CDR3 is TGCAGCGTTGTAGGGCCTTTGAACACTGAAGCTTTCTTT.

This clone was detected a few times. V and J are TRBV19 and TRBJ2-5; the D gene is possibly TRBD2 (5 bases). V was clipped by 5 bases and J by 5 bases, with 12 bases between them. This CDR3 comprises 13 residues. Germline V gene lookup returns CDR1 LNHDA and CDR2 SQIVND (reference sequence). The CDR3 coding sequence is TGTGCCAGTAGTTTCGGGGTTCCTGAGACCCAGTACTTC. Translated: CASSFGVPETQYF.

This clone has only a few counts. This chain links TRBV9 with TRBJ2-7; D possibly corresponds to TRBD1 (6 bases). CDR1 is SGDLS, CDR2 YYNGEE, per germline. Trimming cost V 0 bases and J 0 bases, with 13 bases left between them. The CDR3 contains 16 residues. CDR3 protein: CASSVGHRASSYEQYF. In nucleotides, the CDR3 is TGTGCCAGCAGCGTAGGACACAGGGCGAGCTCCTACGAGCAGTACTTC. Full variable domain (rest looked up from reference TRBV9 and TRBJ2-7): DSGVTQTPKHLITATGQRVTLRCSPRSGDLSVYWYQQSLDQGLQFLIQYYNGEERAKGNILERFSAQQFPDLHSELNLSSLELGDSALYFCASSVGHRASSYEQYFGPGTRLTVT.

The CDR3 region has the DNA TGTGCCATCAGTGAGTCTCTGGCTAGCGGGGCCAACATTCAGTACTTC. Its translation: CAISESLASGANIQYF. The V and J genes are TRBV10-3 and TRBJ2-4, with 9 bases aligning to TRBD2. CDR1 and CDR2 (germline): ENHRY, SYGVKD. Trimming at V came to 0 bases and at J to 7 bases, leaving 7 bases not matched to a gene. The CDR3 covers 16 residues.

This clone has a handful of counts. J is TRBJ2-7 and V is TRBV30; 13 bases map to TRBD2. V lost 0 bases, J lost 7 bases, and 6 bases stayed unmatched. The CDR3 sequence is 15 residues long. Germline V gives CDR1 GTSNPN, CDR2 SVGIG (reference sequence). The CDR3 DNA reads as TGTGCCTGGAGTGTTGGACTAGCGGGAGCGGGGGAGCAGTACGTC. This codes for CAWSVGLAGAGEQYV.

The chain uses TRBV7-2 and TRBJ2-7; D remains unclear. The V and J ends lost 0 bases and 3 bases respectively, with 6 bases between them. There are 13 residues in the CDR3. Germline values: CDR1 SGHTA, CDR2 FQGNSA. CDR3 protein: CASSLAVNYEQYV. The CDR3 nucleotides read TGTGCCAGCAGCTTAGCGGTAAACTACGAGCAGTACGTC.

This clone came up a few times. Here the CDR3 reads CAWIGTEETQYF. The CDR3 region has the DNA TGTGCCTGGATAGGGACAGAAGAGACCCAGTACTTC. The chain links TRBV30 to TRBJ2-5; 7 bases match TRBD1. CDR1 and CDR2 (germline): GTSNPN, SVGIG (reference sequence). The CDR3 totals 12 residues. Unmatched junction bases numbered 2, after V lost 4 bases and J lost 3 bases. Full variable domain (outside the CDR3, taken from reference TRBV30 and TRBJ2-5): SQTIHQWPATLVQPVGSPLSLECTVEGTSNPNLYWYRQAAGRGLQLLFYSVGIGQISSEVPQNLSASRPQDRQFILSSKKLLLSDSGFYLCAWIGTEETQYFGPGTRLLVL.

This clone has more than one count but fewer than ten. This sequence joins TRBV18 and TRBJ2-1; 13 bases are a match to TRBD2. CDR3 size: 17 residues. Germline CDR1 is KGHSH and CDR2 is LQKENI. J was trimmed by 9 bases and V by 4 bases; bases with no gene match: 12. This CDR3 is CASSLSTSGRTGSEQFF. The DNA for the CDR3 is TGTGCCAGCTCACTTTCGACTAGCGGGAGGACCGGTAGTGAGCAGTTCTTC.

V and J are TRBV5-1 and TRBJ1-2, with a possible D match to TRBD1 (5 bases). CDR1 and CDR2 from the germline V gene are SGHRS and YFSETQ. The CDR3 is 12 residues long. Trimming stripped 4 bases from V and 8 bases from J, with 12 bases between. CDR3 sequence: CASSRQGNGYTF. CDR3 in DNA: TGCGCCAGCAGCCGCCAGGGAAACGGCTACACCTTC.

This clone occurred a few times. This sequence joins TRBV18 and TRBJ2-3; 10 bases agree with TRBD2. CDR1 is KGHSH and CDR2 is LQKENI in the germline V gene. V lost 2 bases, J lost 0 bases, and 5 bases stayed unmatched. The CDR3 contains 17 residues. CDR3 DNA: TGTGCCAGCTCACCATCCCGGACTAGCGGAAGCACAGATACGCAGTATTTT. It codes for CASSPSRTSGSTDTQYF.

The chain carries TRBV7-2 and TRBJ2-7; no reliable D call. Germline CDR1 and CDR2: SGHTA and FQGNSA. V gave up 5 bases and J gave up 6 bases, with 14 bases separating them. This CDR3 comprises 13 residues. CDR3 residues: CASSARPLGEQYV. For the CDR3, the DNA is TGTGCCAGCAGCGCCCGACCCTTGGGCGAGCAGTACGTC.